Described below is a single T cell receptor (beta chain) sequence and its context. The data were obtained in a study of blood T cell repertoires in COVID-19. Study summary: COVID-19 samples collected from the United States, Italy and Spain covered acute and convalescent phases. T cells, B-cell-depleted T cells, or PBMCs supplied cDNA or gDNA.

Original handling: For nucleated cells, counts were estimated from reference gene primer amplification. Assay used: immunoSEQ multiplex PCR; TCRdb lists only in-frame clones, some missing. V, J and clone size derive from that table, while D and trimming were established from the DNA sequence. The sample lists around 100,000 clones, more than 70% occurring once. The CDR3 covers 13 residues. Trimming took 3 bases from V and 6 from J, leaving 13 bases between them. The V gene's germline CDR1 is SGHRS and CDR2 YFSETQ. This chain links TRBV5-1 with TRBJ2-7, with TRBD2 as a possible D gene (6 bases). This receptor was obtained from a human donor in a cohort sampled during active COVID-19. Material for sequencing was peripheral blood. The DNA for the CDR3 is TGCGCCAGCAGCTACCCCCTGGGAGGCGAGCAGTACTTC. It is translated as CASSYPLGGEQYF.